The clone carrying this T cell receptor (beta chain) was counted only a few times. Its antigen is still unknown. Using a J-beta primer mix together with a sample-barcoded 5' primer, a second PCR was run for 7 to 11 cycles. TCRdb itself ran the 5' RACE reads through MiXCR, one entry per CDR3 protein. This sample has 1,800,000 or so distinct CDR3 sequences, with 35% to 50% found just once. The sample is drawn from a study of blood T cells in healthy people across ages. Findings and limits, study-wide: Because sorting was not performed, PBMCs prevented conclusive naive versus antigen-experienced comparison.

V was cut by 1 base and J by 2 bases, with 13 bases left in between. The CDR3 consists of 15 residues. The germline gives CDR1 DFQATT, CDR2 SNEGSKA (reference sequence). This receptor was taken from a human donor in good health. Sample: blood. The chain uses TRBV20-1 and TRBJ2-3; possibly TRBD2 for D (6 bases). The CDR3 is CSARGSAGITDTQYF. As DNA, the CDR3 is TGCAGTGCTAGAGGTAGTGCGGGGATCACAGATACGCAGTATTTT.